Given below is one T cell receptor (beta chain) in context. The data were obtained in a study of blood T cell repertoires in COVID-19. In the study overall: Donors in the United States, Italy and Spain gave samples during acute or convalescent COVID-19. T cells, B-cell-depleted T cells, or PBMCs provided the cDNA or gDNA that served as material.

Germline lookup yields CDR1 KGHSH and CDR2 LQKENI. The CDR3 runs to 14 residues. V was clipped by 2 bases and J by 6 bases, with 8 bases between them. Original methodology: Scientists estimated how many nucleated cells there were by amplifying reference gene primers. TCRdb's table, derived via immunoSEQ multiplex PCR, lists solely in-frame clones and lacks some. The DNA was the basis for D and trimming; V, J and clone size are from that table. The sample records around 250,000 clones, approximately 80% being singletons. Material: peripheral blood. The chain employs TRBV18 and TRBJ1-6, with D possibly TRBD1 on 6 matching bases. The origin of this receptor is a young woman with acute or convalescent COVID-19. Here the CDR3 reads CASSPAGVNSPLHF. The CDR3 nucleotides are TGTGCCAGCTCACCAGCAGGGGTTAATTCACCCCTCCACTTT.